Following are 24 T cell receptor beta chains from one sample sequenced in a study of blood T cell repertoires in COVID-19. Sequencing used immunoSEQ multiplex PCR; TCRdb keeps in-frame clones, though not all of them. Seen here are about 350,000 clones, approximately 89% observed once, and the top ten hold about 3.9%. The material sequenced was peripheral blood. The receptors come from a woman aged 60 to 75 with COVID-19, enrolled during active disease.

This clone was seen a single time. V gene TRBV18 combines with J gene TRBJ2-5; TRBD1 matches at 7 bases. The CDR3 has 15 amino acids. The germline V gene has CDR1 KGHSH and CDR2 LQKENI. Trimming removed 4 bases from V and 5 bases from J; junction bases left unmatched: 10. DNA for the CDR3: TGTGCCAGCTCACGCGACAGGGCTTGGGGGGAGACCCAGTACTTC. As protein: CASSRDRAWGETQYF.

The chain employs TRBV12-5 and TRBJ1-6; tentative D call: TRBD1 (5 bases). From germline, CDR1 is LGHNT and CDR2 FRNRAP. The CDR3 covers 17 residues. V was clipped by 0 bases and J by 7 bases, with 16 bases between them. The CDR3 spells CASGLVAGMAFNSPLHF. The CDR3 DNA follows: TGTGCTAGTGGTTTGGTGGCAGGGATGGCCTTCAATTCACCCCTCCACTTT.

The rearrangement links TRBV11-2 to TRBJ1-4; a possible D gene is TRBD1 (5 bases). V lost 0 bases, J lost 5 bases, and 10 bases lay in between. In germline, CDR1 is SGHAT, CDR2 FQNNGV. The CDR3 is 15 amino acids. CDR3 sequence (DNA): TGTGCCAGCAGCTTAGATTGGGGGGGAAATGAAAAACTGTTTTTT. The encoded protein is CASSLDWGGNEKLFF.

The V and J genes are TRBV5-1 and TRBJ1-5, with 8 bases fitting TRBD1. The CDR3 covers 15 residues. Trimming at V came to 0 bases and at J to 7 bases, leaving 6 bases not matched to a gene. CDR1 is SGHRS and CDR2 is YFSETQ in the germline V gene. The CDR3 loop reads CASSLARQGHQPQHF. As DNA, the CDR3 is TGCGCCAGCAGCTTGGCCAGACAGGGGCACCAGCCCCAGCATTTT.

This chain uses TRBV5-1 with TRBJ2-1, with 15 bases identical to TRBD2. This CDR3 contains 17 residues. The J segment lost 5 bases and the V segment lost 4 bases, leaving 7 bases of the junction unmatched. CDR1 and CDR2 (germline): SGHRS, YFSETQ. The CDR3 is CASSLPGLAGGNNEQFF. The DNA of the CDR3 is TGCGCCAGCAGCCTGCCGGGACTAGCGGGGGGAAACAATGAGCAGTTCTTC.

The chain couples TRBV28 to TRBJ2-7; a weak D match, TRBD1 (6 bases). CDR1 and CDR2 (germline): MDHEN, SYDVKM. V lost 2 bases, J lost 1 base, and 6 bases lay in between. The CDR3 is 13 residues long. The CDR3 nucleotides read TGTGCCAGCAGTTTAACAGGGTCCTACGAGCAGTACTTC. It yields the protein CASSLTGSYEQYF.

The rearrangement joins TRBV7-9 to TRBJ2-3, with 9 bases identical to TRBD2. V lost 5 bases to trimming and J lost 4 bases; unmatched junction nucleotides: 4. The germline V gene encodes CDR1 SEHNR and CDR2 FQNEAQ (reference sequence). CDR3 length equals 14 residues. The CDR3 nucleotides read TGTGCCAGCAGCGGAGCGGGGGGATCAGATACGCAGTATTTT. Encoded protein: CASSGAGGSDTQYF. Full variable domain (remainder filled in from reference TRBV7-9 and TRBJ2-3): DTGVSQNPRHKITKRGQNVTFRCDPISEHNRLYWYRQTLGQGPEFLTYFQNEAQLEKSRLLSDRFSAERPKGSFSTLEIQRTEQGDSAMYLCASSGAGGSDTQYFGPGTRLTVL.

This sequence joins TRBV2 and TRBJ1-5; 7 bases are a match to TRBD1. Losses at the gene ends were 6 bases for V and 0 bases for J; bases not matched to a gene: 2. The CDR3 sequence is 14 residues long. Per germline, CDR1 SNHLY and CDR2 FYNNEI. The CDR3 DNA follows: TGTGCCAGCAGAGGGGGCTTTAGCAATCAGCCCCAGCATTTT. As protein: CASRGGFSNQPQHF.

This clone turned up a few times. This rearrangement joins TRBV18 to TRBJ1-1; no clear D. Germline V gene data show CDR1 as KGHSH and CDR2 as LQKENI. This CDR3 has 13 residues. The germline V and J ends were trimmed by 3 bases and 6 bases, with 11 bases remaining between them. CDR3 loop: CASSPPSQAEAFF. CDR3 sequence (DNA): TGTGCCAGCTCACCCCCGTCCCAGGCTGAAGCTTTCTTT.

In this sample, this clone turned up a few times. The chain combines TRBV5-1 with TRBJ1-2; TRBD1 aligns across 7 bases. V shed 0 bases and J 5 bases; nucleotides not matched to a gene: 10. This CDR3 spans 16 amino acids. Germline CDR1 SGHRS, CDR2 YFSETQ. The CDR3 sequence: CASSLAPQGFGYGYTF. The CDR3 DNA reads TGCGCCAGCAGCTTGGCTCCACAGGGGTTCGGTTATGGCTACACCTTC.

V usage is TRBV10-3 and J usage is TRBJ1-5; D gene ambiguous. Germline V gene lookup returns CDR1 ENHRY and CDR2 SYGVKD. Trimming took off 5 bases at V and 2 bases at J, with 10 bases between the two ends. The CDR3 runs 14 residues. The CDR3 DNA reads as TGTGCCATCAGTCGAGACTCGGGCAATCAGCCCCAGCATTTT. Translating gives CAISRDSGNQPQHF.

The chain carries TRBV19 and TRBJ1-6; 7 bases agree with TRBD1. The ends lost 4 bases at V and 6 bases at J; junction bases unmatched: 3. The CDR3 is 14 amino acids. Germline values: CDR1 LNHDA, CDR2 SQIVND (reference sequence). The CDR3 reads CASSTDRANSPLHF. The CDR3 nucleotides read TGTGCCAGTAGTACCGACAGGGCTAATTCACCCCTCCACTTT.

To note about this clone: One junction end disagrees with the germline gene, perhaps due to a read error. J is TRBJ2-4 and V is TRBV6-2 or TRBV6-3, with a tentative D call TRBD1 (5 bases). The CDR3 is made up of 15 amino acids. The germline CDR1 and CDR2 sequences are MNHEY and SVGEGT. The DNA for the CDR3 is TGCGCCAGCAGTTCCCGGACACAAGCCAAAAACATTCAGTACTTC. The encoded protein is CASSSRTQAKNIQYF.

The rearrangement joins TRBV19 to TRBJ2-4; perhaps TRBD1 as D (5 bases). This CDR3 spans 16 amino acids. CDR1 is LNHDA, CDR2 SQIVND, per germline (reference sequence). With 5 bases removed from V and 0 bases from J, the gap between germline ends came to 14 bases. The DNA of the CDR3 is TGTGCCAGTAGTGTTTCAGGGATATTAGCCAAAAACATTCAGTACTTC. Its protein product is CASSVSGILAKNIQYF.

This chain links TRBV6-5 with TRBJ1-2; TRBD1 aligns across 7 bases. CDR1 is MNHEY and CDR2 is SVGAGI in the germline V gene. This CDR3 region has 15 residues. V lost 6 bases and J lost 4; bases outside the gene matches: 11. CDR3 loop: CASRLTTGVTYGYTF. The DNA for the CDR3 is TGTGCCAGCAGACTTACCACAGGGGTAACCTATGGCTACACCTTC.

The CDR3 protein is CSVAGTGRTGGYTF. The CDR3 DNA reads TGCAGCGTTGCGGGGACAGGACGAACGGGGGGCTACACCTTC. The genes are TRBV29-1 and TRBJ1-2, with 8 bases identical to TRBD1. The germline V gene has CDR1 SQVTM and CDR2 ANQGSEA. Losses at the gene ends were 4 bases for V and 8 bases for J; bases not matched to a gene: 12. The CDR3 extends over 14 amino acids.

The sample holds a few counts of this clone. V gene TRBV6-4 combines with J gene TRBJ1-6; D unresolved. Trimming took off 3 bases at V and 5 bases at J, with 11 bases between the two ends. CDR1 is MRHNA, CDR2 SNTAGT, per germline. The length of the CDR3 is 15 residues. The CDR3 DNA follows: TGTGCCAGCAGTGAACACCCTGCCGATAATTCACCCCTCCACTTT. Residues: CASSEHPADNSPLHF.

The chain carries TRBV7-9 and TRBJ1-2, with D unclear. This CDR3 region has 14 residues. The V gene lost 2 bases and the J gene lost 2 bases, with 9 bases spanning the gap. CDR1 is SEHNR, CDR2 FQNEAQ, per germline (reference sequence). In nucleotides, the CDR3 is TGTGCCAGCAGCTTATCTGGAGGGAACTATGGCTACACCTTC. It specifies CASSLSGGNYGYTF. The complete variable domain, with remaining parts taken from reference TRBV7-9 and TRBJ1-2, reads DTGVSQNPRHKITKRGQNVTFRCDPISEHNRLYWYRQTLGQGPEFLTYFQNEAQLEKSRLLSDRFSAERPKGSFSTLEIQRTEQGDSAMYLCASSLSGGNYGYTFGSGTRLTVV.

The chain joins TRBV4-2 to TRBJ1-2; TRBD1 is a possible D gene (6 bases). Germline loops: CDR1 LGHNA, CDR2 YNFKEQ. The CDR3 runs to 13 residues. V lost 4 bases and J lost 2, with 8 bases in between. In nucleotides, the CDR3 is TGTGCCAGCAGCCTCAGGGGCAACTATGGCTACACCTTC. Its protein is CASSLRGNYGYTF.

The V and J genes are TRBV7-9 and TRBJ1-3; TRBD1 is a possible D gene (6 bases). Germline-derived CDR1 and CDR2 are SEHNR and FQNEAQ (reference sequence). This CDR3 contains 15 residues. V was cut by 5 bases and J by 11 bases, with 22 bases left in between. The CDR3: CASSPVASGDQPIYF. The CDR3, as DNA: TGTGCCAGCAGCCCAGTAGCGTCAGGGGATCAACCCATATATTTT.

The CDR3 nucleotides are TGTGCCAGCAGCCCACACCTACTAGCGGGGGGGAGAAATGAGCAGTTCTTC. The encoded protein is CASSPHLLAGGRNEQFF. J is TRBJ2-1 and V is TRBV7-7; 13 nucleotides align to TRBD2. The germline CDR1 and CDR2 sequences are SSHAT and FNYEAQ (reference sequence). The CDR3 loop spans 17 amino acids. Trimming took 5 bases from V and 7 from J; bases not matched to a gene: 11.

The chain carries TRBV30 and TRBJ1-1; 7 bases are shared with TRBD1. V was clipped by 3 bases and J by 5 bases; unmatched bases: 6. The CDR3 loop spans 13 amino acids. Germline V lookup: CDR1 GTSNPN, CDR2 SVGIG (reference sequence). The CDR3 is CAWRTGWSTEAFF. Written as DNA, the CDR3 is TGTGCCTGGAGGACAGGGTGGAGTACTGAAGCTTTCTTT.

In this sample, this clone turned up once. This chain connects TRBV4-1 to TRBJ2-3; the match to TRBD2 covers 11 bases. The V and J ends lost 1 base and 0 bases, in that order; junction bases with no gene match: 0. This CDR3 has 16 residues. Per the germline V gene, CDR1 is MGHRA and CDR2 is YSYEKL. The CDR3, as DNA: TGCGCCAGCAGCCAAGGGACTAGCGGGAGCACAGATACGCAGTATTTT. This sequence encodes CASSQGTSGSTDTQYF.

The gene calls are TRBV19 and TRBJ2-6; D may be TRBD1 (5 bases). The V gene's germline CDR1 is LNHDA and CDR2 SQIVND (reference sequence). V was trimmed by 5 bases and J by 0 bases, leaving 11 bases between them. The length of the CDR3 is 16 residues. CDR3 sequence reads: CASSSSGNSGANVLTF. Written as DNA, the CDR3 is TGTGCCAGTAGTTCCTCAGGGAACTCTGGGGCCAACGTCCTGACTTTC.